The entry below gives a single T cell receptor beta chain sequence along with its context. What it binds is not known. At one end, the junction sequence differs from germline, possibly due to a read error. As originally analysed: To classify distant metastasis in papillary thyroid cancer, a model was built from CDR3 differences across clinicopathological groups. TCRdb used MiXCR to call clones anew from the PCR reads. The V and J calls were not made by the authors but by TCRdb's processing. In the table there are roughly 64,000 clones, about 4% of which are singletons. The sample originates from a study of metastatic and nonmetastatic thyroid tumors. Turning to the study itself: Samples came from malignant and benign thyroid patients, and repertoires were compared across blood and tumor or nodule tissue.

Broader study findings: Malignant thyroid tumors reportedly had TCR beta diversity that was significantly higher than in benign nodules, in blood and tumor.

Every patient was untreated before thyroid surgery. This receptor was obtained from a female donor with papillary thyroid cancer or a benign thyroid nodule (not recorded which). Some clones in this sample may be carry-over from other donors' samples. Source material: blood.

CDR3 nucleotide sequence: TGTGCCAGCAGGGGTACAGGGGGACTGACTAGCGGCTACAAGCAGTACTTC. It translates to CASRGTGGLTSGYKQYF. The chain employs TRBV6-1 and TRBJ2-7; the D gene is possibly TRBD2 (9 bases). The length of the CDR3 is 17 residues. Germline-derived CDR1 and CDR2 are MNHNS and SASEGT.